A single T cell receptor beta chain is shown here with its context. The antigen remains undetermined. Assay: immunoSEQ multiplex PCR; the TCRdb copy retains only in-frame clones and omits some. The sample has fewer than 40,000 clones; more than 55% are singletons. Time point here: week 5, during vaccination. Each dose delivered 300 ug of mutant IDH1 20-mer peptide subcutaneously with imiquimod. Donor tumors were new WHO grade 3 or 4 IDH1-mutant, ATRX-lost astrocytomas. This record belongs to a study of a mutant IDH1 vaccine in newly diagnosed glioma. On the study more broadly: Patients received vaccination from 4-6 weeks after radiotherapy alone, or with temozolomide cycles.

V lost 1 base, J lost 0 bases, and 5 bases stayed unmatched. Germline V gene lookup returns CDR1 MNHNS and CDR2 SASEGT. This CDR3 is built from 17 residues. Whole-study findings and limits: Immune responses induced by vaccination arose in 93.3% of the patients.

The sequenced sample was PBMCs, obtained from a glioma patient whose treatment included an IDH1 peptide vaccine. This chain links TRBV6-1 with TRBJ1-1; TRBD1 agrees at 10 bases. The source of this sequence is a woman aged 18-29 years with glioma. Here the CDR3 DNA reads TGTGCCAGCAGTGAAGAGGGACAGGGGTACATGAACACTGAAGCTTTCTTT. It codes for CASSEEGQGYMNTEAFF.